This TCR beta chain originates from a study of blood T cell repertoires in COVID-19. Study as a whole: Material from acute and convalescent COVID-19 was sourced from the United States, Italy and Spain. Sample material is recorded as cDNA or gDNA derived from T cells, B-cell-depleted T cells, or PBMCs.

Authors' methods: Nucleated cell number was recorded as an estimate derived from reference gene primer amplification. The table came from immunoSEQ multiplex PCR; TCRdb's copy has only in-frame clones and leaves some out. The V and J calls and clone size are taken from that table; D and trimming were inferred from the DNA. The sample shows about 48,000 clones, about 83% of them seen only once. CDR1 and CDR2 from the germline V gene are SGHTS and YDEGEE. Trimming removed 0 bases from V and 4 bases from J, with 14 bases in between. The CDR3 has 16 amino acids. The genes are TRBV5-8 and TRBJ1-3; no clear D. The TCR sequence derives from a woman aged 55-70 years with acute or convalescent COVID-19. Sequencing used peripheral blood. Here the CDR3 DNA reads TGTGCCAGCAGCTTGGGATCCGGGGTTTTCGGAAACACCATATATTTT. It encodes CASSLGSGVFGNTIYF.